This T cell receptor beta chain was sequenced in a study of cytomegalovirus exposure and HLA in healthy donors (dated by TCRdb to about 2017). In the study overall: According to an earlier analysis of several hundred of the donors, 150 million to 200 million T cells yielded over 90 million unique TCR beta sequences and approximately 300 Gb of sequence data. An early release covering just under 650 HLA-typed donors comprised about 300 gigabases of sequencing data and 85 million to 100 million unique TCR sequences. Among the roughly 430 genotyped donors, under 90% belonged to the genetic ancestry cluster associated with self-reported Caucasian donors. The aim of the study was to test whether cataloging public T cell receptors could identify signatures of past pathogen exposure. Using immunosequencing, the study profiled T cell repertoires from around 670 subjects and related those repertoires to cytomegalovirus serostatus. Along with the roughly 710-subject first cohort, a separate validation cohort of over a hundred different subjects was used. To predict cytomegalovirus infection status, the study brought together high-throughput TCR immunosequencing, statistical association of individual TCRs with disease status, and machine learning. A later analysis re-analyzed previously published TCR beta repertoires from 500 to 700 donors and added high-resolution HLA genotyping to study TCR occurrence patterns. Rather than using new phenotypic data, the later analysis identified candidate immune exposures from TCR beta sequences and from how often those sequences occurred across donors. An earlier analysis of fewer than 700 of the donors applied high-throughput TCR beta sequencing to assess whether each TCR beta V gene segment acted as functional or pseudogenic. Donor age, sex, ethnicity and CMV serostatus were compiled alongside the repertoire data. A later genetic analysis took genome-wide SNP genotypes for about 55% of the roughly 700 donors and used that subset as a discovery cohort. All discovery cohort repertoires had been generated using a single sequencing platform. Both class I and class II loci were covered by HLA typing, at four-digit resolution. Typing coverage varied by locus: 629-630 donors for A, B, C, DRB1 and DQB1; roughly 560 for DQA1; approximately 570 for DPA1; approximately 470 for DPB1. Four or five DR-DQ haplotypes were handled as single units for association and clustering because linkage in the cohort was strong. On average, about 200,000 unique TCR beta nucleotide sequences were sequenced per donor among a few hundred genotyped donors of the cohort, with around 19% of those sequences being non-productive. Findings and caveats that apply to the study as a whole: A later genetic analysis reported fewer N-insertions in productive TCRs among donors in an Asian-associated ancestry cluster than the roughly 700-donor mean. Most CMV-associated TCR beta chains appeared to be HLA-restricted in a later analysis, and the HLA associations seemed to be driven largely by CMV exposure. The authors suggested that the approach could potentially be extended to other disease states and immunological phenotypes. V-gene and J-gene trimming of TCR beta chains was associated with a missense DCLRE1C variant in a later genetic analysis, and the association was replicated in an independent cohort. Linkage disequilibrium might explain the correlated functional status among segregating V segments, but an unknown experimental factor could not be excluded. A cluster of highly shared sequence variants was judged likely to be a technical artifact of the sequencing pipeline. Most TCR sequences were observed very rarely across donors, whereas some public TCRs were present in many individuals. According to a later analysis, TCR association rates differed among HLA loci, with DRB1 alleles showing the most associated TCRs and HLA-C alleles showing the fewest. The cohort was sequenced for TCR beta chains only, and without alpha or paired-chain data the features that could be detected were limited. The earlier analysis of some 540 of the donors excluded approximately 15 rarely observed V segments, including chromosome 9 orphons, because counts were too low. Broadly in line with IMGT annotations, most TCR beta V segments showed up in productive rearrangements about 87% or about 30% of the time in an earlier analysis of approximately 640 of the donors. In a later analysis, around 17,000 TCR beta sequences were associated with specific HLA alleles at a false discovery rate of 0.05. The 87-base-pair reads could not distinguish some IMGT-functional V segments, including TRBV6-2 and TRBV6-3, so those segments were excluded. Because HLA typing was missing for some donors at each locus, association tests included only the typed subset. Compared with equally common non-associated chains, HLA-associated TCR beta chains in a later analysis were more clonally expanded and had lower generation probabilities. A further reported finding was that TCR beta sequences accurately predicted the HLA-A and HLA-B alleles for most subjects in the first cohort. Assigning TCR associations to individual alleles was difficult when HLA alleles, especially DR and DQ, strongly co-occurred. For the cohort, immune exposure information was limited to CMV serostatus. Presence/absence analyses assumed roughly uniform sequencing depth across donors, an assumption that may not hold. A later analysis reported that several top co-occurrence clusters appeared linked to parvovirus B19, influenza, CMV and Epstein-Barr virus. The study gave a list of some 150 TCR beta chains associated with cytomegalovirus. The classifier was reported to diagnose cytomegalovirus status with high specificity and sensitivity in both the original and validation cohorts. In vitro tests confirmed that three of the cytomegalovirus-associated TCR beta chains recognize cytomegalovirus antigens.

Libraries were built with the immunoSEQ multiplex PCR assay. For the multiplex PCR, a mixture combining 60 forward primers for TCR Vbeta segments and 13 reverse primers for TCR Jbeta segments was used. A multiplex PCR assay on genomic DNA amplified the CDR3 region of rearranged TCR beta genes. Amplified TCR beta libraries were sequenced as 87-base-pair reads on the Illumina HiSeq System. From the authors' description of their analysis: In a later analysis, around 80 million unique TCR beta chains were counted across the roughly 670 repertoires, and roughly 11 million of these chains were shared by at least two donors. Raw reads were error-corrected and collapsed into unique sequences with a nearest-neighbor algorithm that merged closely related sequences to remove PCR and sequencing errors. CDR3 sequences were aligned to IMGT reference sequences to assign V, D and J gene segments. Each retained sequence needed at least a six-nucleotide match to both a V gene segment and a J gene segment. A rearrangement counted as productive if the CDR3 had no stop codons and remained in frame with V and J, and every other rearrangement counted as non-productive. Following IMGT convention, CDR3 was defined as the stretch from the second conserved V-encoded cysteine up to the conserved J-encoded phenylalanine. The earlier analysis of fewer than 700 of the donors excluded sequences that lacked an unambiguous match to a single V gene segment. In an earlier analysis of about 590 of the donors, a V segment was called functional when productive rearrangements were above 56.7%, and segregating when the standard deviation between donors exceeded 5%. A statistical classification framework was built for diagnosing cytomegalovirus status from the catalog of TCR beta chain sequences. V and J gene assignment, in a later analysis, came from comparing TCR nucleotide sequences with IMGT/GENE-DB human TR gene sequences. Using the TCRdist pipeline, a later analysis assigned CDR3 sequences along with most-parsimonious VDJ recombination scenarios. In a later analysis, each TCR beta chain was defined by its CDR3 amino acid sequence together with its V-gene family, and reads lacking a unique V-gene family were excluded. As a way to deal with suspected cross-contamination and a sequencing artifact, a later analysis dropped 640 or so nucleotide sequences that were highly shared and had low generation probability. For each public chain, a later analysis derived a clonal expansion index from normalized ranks of inferred template counts within each repertoire. In a later analysis, generation probabilities were computed using a VDJ recombination model fitted to out-of-frame rearrangements, and the results were checked against IGoR. In a later analysis, hypergeometric tests were used to score TCR-TCR, TCR-HLA and TCR-CMV co-occurrence, with a repertoire-size bias correction applied to TCR pairs. To estimate false discovery rates, a later analysis permuted the HLA or CMV assignments 20 times. In a later analysis, co-occurring TCRs were grouped with DBSCAN, and TCRdist sequence similarity was added when clustering was performed within HLA-allele-positive subsets. Repertoires with fewer than 30,000 or more than 120,000 public chains, plus five repertoires with anomalous nucleotide sharing, were excluded from co-occurrence clustering. TCRdb provides this immuneACCESS table in a form limited to in-frame rearrangements. Some clones are lacking; in checked studies, under half of them reflect an unresolved V gene, and why the rest are absent is not known. The DNA was the basis for D and trimming; V, J and clone size are from that table. The sample contains roughly 150,000 clones, 80% of them found a single time. Approximately 15% of the sample is held by the ten biggest clonotypes.

In total, 630 or so healthy bone marrow donors made up the cohort. At the time of sampling, all cohort members were nominally healthy, though unrecorded immune exposures were likely present. The donor was CMV seronegative and was included in the group of under 450 seronegative cohort members. Every donor gave a peripheral blood sample, and the peripheral blood mononuclear cells from that sample were used for TCR beta sequencing. The Qiagen DNeasy Blood Extraction Kit was used to extract genomic DNA from the blood cell samples. V and J lose 7 bases and 5 bases, and a span of 15 bases separates them. Taken from the germline V gene, the CDR1 and CDR2 loops are SGHRS and YFSETQ. The CDR3 numbers 13 residues from cysteine through phenylalanine. Only the CDR3 region is kept as DNA, spanning 39 bases read in frame from base 1. As regards this clone: Its recognized antigen is unknown. No base quality values were provided; no much bigger clone lies one nucleotide off.

The chain couples TRBV5-1 to TRBJ1-1; TRBD1 could be the D gene, as 5 bases match. The sequencing sample was made of PBMCs. This receptor was taken from a woman between 40 and 50 years old in good health and CMV-seronegative. The CDR3 corresponds to CASSEPGRTEAFF. The DNA reads TGCGCCAGCTCTGAGCCAGGGCGGACTGAAGCTTTCTTT. The full variable domain, completed from the reference TRBV5-1 and TRBJ1-1 proteins outside the CDR3, reads KAGVTQTPRYLIKTRGQQVTLSCSPISGHRSVSWYQQTPGQGLQFLFEYFSETQRNKGNFPGRFSGRQFSNSRSEMNVSTLELGDSALYLCASSEPGRTEAFFGQGTRLTVV.